This T cell receptor beta chain appears in the sequencing data of a study of human T cells and chemical hapten exposure. Findings of the study overall: Against controls, expanded TCRs gave rise to significantly more large CDR3 similarity clusters. Patch test score showed a positive correlation with PT1 expanded TCR counts.

Individual cDNA molecules (in the library) carried attached unique molecular identifiers. TCRdb used MiXCR to reprocess the RACE reads, holding one entry per CDR3 protein. The data hold some 330,000 distinct CDR3 sequences, with over 5% observed a single time. This clonotype turned up a few times. Its antigen is still unknown. CDR1 is MNHEY and CDR2 is SVGEGT in the germline V gene. Trimming stripped 2 bases from V and 1 base from J, with 3 bases between. This CDR3 is 13 amino acids long. Stated time point: pre-sensitization, week 0. Treatment: therapeutic diphenylcyclopropenone sensitization with weekly scalp DPC.

The receptor was derived from a woman between 18 and 30 years old with alopecia areata. Some clones in this sample may be carry-over from other donors' samples. Here the sequenced sample was whole blood, taken in connection with sensitization to the hapten diphenylcyclopropenone (DPC). V and J are TRBV6-2 or TRBV6-3 and TRBJ1-5; D is ambiguous. The CDR3 protein is CASSYMSNQPQHF. CDR3 nucleotides: TGTGCCAGCAGTTACATGAGCAATCAGCCCCAGCATTTT.